Sequencing of this TCR beta chain was carried out in a study of tumor and adjacent non-tumor tissue in lung cancer. No cell sorting was done before RNA was extracted from the tissue. This non-tumor lung sample came from over 3 cm beyond the tumor edge. The J segment lost 3 bases and the V segment lost 4 bases, leaving 0 bases of the junction unmatched. The CDR3 length is 14 residues. CDR1 is MRHNA and CDR2 is SNTAGT in the germline V gene. The library came from three nested PCR rounds adapted from ARM-PCR protocols. TCRdb analysed the multiplex PCR reads with MiXCR anew, one entry per CDR3 protein. The data hold 100,000 or so distinct CDR3 sequences, with roughly 60% observed a single time. Study observations and caveats: In normal lung, the top 100 clones were significantly more dominant than in tumor. Tumor tissue had significantly higher TCR diversity than normal lung.

Details on this clonotype: The antigen remains undetermined. Just one base apart from a much larger clone, this may be a read error. It is likely a read error, because the conserved phenylalanine at the end of the CDR3 is missing.

This clonotype was sampled from a man between 25 and 39 years old with non-small cell lung cancer. The rearrangement uses TRBV6-4 and TRBJ2-2, with 9 nucleotides matching TRBD1. The sample was distant non-tumor lung tissue. The CDR3 region has the DNA TGTGCCAGCAGTGGGACAGGGGACACCGGGGAGCTGTTTATT. Encoded protein: CASSGTGDTGELFI.